The clone carrying this TCR beta chain came up a few times. In the original workflow: Amplification with reference gene primers provided the estimates of nucleated cell counts. TCRdb keeps only in-frame clones here, not all; method: immunoSEQ multiplex PCR. Clone size and V and J calls were adopted from that table, with D and trimming inferred from the DNA. Among approximately 150,000 clones, over 85% were seen once, and the ten largest hold 1.5% to 2%. These data come from a study of blood T cell repertoires in COVID-19. On the study more broadly: The United States, Italy and Spain were the sources of the acute and convalescent COVID-19 samples. T cells, B-cell-depleted T cells, or PBMCs supplied cDNA or gDNA.

CDR1 and CDR2 (germline): SGHDT, YYEEEE. This CDR3 spans 13 amino acids. V was trimmed by 0 bases and J by 8 bases, leaving 11 bases between them. The sample was peripheral blood. The chain is built from TRBV5-6 and TRBJ1-1; D is unclear. This clonotype was obtained from a human donor in a cohort sampled during active COVID-19. The CDR3 sequence is CASSLGSRVEAFF. The CDR3 bases are TGTGCCAGCAGCTTGGGCTCGAGGGTGGAAGCTTTCTTT.